The 31 T cell receptor beta chains below come from one sample, sequenced in a study of CD8 T cells in ankylosing spondylitis. MiXCR was run by TCRdb on the 5' RACE reads, yielding one entry per CDR3 protein. This sample has some 250,000 distinct CDR3 sequences; around 7.8% occur once, and the top ten carry 6.8%. Sequencing was performed on blood, either unsorted or a sorted T cell fraction (not recorded which). These receptors were obtained from a male donor with ankylosing spondylitis or in good health (not recorded which).

In regard to this clonotype: Without the conserved terminal phenylalanine or tryptophan, this CDR3 likely stems from a read error. The gene calls are TRBV7-9 and TRBJ2-1; 8 bases agree with TRBD2. The CDR3 spans 16 residues. The V gene's germline CDR1 is SEHNR and CDR2 FQNEAQ (reference sequence). Unmatched junction bases numbered 8, after V lost 2 bases and J lost 5 bases. CDR3 amino acids: CASSLSRGAPNNEQFS. In DNA, the CDR3 is TGTGCCAGCAGCTTATCGCGGGGGGCGCCCAACAATGAGCAGTTCTCC.

This clonotype was seen ten or more times. The rearrangement links TRBV5-1 to TRBJ2-1, with 10 nucleotides matching TRBD1. The germline V gene encodes CDR1 SGHRS and CDR2 YFSETQ. This CDR3 comprises 14 residues. V shed 2 bases and J 10 bases; nucleotides not matched to a gene: 6. The CDR3 sequence: CASSLGTGVREQFF. CDR3 coding DNA: TGCGCCAGCAGCTTAGGGACAGGGGTCCGGGAGCAGTTCTTC.

This clonotype appeared many times. The chain combines TRBV20-1 with TRBJ2-2; tentatively, D is TRBD1 or TRBD2 (6 bases each). Germline CDR1 and CDR2: DFQATT and SNEGSKA (reference sequence). Trimming left V 3 bases short and J 5 bases short, with 10 bases between. The CDR3 runs to 13 residues. The CDR3 DNA is TGCAGTGCTAGGGGGGGCCTGACCGGGGAGCTGTTTTTT. It is translated as CSARGGLTGELFF.

This clonotype was counted at least ten times. The chain couples TRBV7-2 to TRBJ2-6; the D is unclear. Germline CDR1 SGHTA, CDR2 FQGNSA. This CDR3 is built from 15 residues. V lost 5 bases and J lost 0, with 8 bases in between. As DNA, the CDR3 is TGTGCCAGCAGCGTCCGCCTCTCTGGGGCCAACGTCCTGACTTTC. Translation gives CASSVRLSGANVLTF.

The chain links TRBV19 to TRBJ1-1; D gene uncertain. The V end was cut by 3 bases, the J end by 3 bases, with 8 bases between. The CDR3 is 13 amino acids. The germline V gene encodes CDR1 LNHDA and CDR2 SQIVND (reference sequence). The CDR3 is CASSIKRDTEAFF. DNA for the CDR3: TGTGCCAGTAGTATCAAGAGGGACACTGAAGCTTTCTTT.

This clonotype was picked up many times. The genes are TRBV6-2 or TRBV6-3 and TRBJ2-2; no reliable D call. Germline CDR1 is MNHEY and CDR2 is SVGEGT. Deletions cut 8 bases from V and 6 bases from J, with 10 bases between. This CDR3 has 12 residues. The CDR3: CASDSHPGELFF. The CDR3 DNA reads as TGTGCCAGCGATAGTCATCCCGGGGAGCTGTTTTTT.

This clonotype was seen at least ten times. J is TRBJ1-2 and V is TRBV12-3 or TRBV12-4; D not resolved. CDR3 length: 13 amino acids. With 3 bases removed from V and 1 base from J, the gap between germline ends came to 6 bases. The CDR3 sequence is CASSFDFNYGYTF. CDR3 bases: TGTGCCAGCAGTTTCGATTTTAACTATGGCTACACCTTC.

Ten or more counts support this clonotype. The chain recombines TRBV20-1 with TRBJ1-5; D unclear. Germline CDR1 is DFQATT and CDR2 is SNEGSKA (reference sequence). Trimming pared 0 bases from V and 0 bases from J, leaving 9 bases between. This CDR3 region has 15 residues. The CDR3 loop is CSARDIGYSNQPQHF. The CDR3 DNA follows: TGCAGTGCTAGAGATATCGGGTATAGCAATCAGCCCCAGCATTTT.

This clonotype appeared a few times. The CDR3 region has the DNA TGTGCCGTCGAAGACGGTCTAAACTATGGCTACACCTTC. Protein: CAVEDGLNYGYTF. This chain connects TRBV10-3 to TRBJ1-2; D call uncertain. The length of the CDR3 is 13 residues. Between the trimmed V and J ends, which lost 11 bases and 2 bases, there was a span of 15 bases. The V gene's germline CDR1 is ENHRY and CDR2 SYGVKD.

This clonotype was detected ten times or more. J is TRBJ2-5 and V is TRBV29-1, with 7 bases that match TRBD1. The CDR3 sequence is 15 residues long. Germline-derived CDR1 and CDR2 are SQVTM and ANQGSEA. After removal of 6 bases from V and 4 bases from J, the junction contained 14 bases not matched to a gene. CDR3 nucleotide sequence: TGCAGCGTGGGACGACAGGGTTTTTTCGGAGAGACCCAGTACTTC. Translated, it gives CSVGRQGFFGETQYF.

This clonotype occurred many times. The chain carries TRBV7-2 and TRBJ2-3; 9 bases agree with TRBD2. V lost 0 bases and J lost 3; bases outside the gene matches: 1. Germline values: CDR1 SGHTA, CDR2 FQGNSA. The CDR3 is made up of 15 amino acids. The CDR3 spells CASSLAAGGTDTQYF. CDR3 nucleotides: TGTGCCAGCAGCTTAGCAGCGGGGGGAACAGATACGCAGTATTTT.

This clonotype was seen many times. This chain connects TRBV11-3 to TRBJ2-1; D unresolved. Between the trimmed V and J ends, which lost 0 bases and 4 bases, there was a span of 13 bases. This CDR3 is built from 16 residues. From germline, CDR1 is SGHNT and CDR2 YENEEA. CDR3 sequence: CASSLDQQRPYNEQFF. CDR3 bases: TGTGCCAGCAGCTTAGATCAGCAGAGACCGTACAATGAGCAGTTCTTC.

The chain joins TRBV7-2 to TRBJ2-3, with D perhaps TRBD2 (6 bases). V was shortened by 2 bases and J by 2 bases, with 17 bases between the two germline ends. This CDR3 comprises 17 residues. CDR1 and CDR2 (germline): SGHTA, FQGNSA. As DNA, the CDR3 is TGTGCCAGCAGCTTATTGGCGATGGACTACATCACAGATACGCAGTATTTT. It specifies CASSLLAMDYITDTQYF.

This clonotype has more than one count but fewer than ten. The CDR3 loop reads CASSYQDRARGEQYF. The CDR3 DNA sequence: TGTGCCAGCAGCTACCAGGACAGGGCGAGGGGGGAGCAGTACTTC. The chain links TRBV12-3 or TRBV12-4 to TRBJ2-7; 8 bases line up with TRBD1. The CDR3 totals 15 residues. The junction had 14 bases not matched to a gene; V was cut back by 6 bases and J by 7 bases.

This clonotype was seen a handful of times. The CDR3 DNA reads TGCAGTGCTAGAGACGGACAGGGGTCCGACGGGGAGCTGTTTTTT. It specifies CSARDGQGSDGELFF. This chain joins TRBV20-1 and TRBJ2-2; 9 bases map to TRBD1. CDR1 is DFQATT, CDR2 SNEGSKA, per germline (reference sequence). The CDR3 length is 15 residues. V lost 0 bases, J lost 7 bases, and 6 bases stayed unmatched.

A remark on this clonotype: It may be a read error: a sequence one base away is much more abundant. V and J are TRBV3-1 and TRBJ2-7, with D perhaps being TRBD1 or TRBD2 (5 bases each). Looked up from germline, CDR1 is LGHDT and CDR2 is YNNKEL (reference sequence). V was shortened by 0 bases and J by 6 bases, with 15 bases between the two germline ends. The CDR3 runs 15 residues. The CDR3 nucleotides read TGTGCCAGCAGCCAAGACCGGGACCACACCTTCGAGCAGTACTTC. This encodes CASSQDRDHTFEQYF.

At least ten counts were recorded for this clonotype. The chain has TRBV12-3 or TRBV12-4 and TRBJ1-1, with D perhaps matching TRBD1 (5 bases). Trimming pared 9 bases from V and 1 base from J, leaving 15 bases between. CDR3 length: 14 amino acids. CDR3 region: CASYRGLRNTEAFF. CDR3 sequence (DNA): TGTGCCAGTTACCGGGGACTCCGGAACACTGAAGCTTTCTTT.

At least ten counts were recorded for this clonotype. This chain uses TRBV4-2 with TRBJ2-6; the D gene could be TRBD1 or TRBD2 (5 bases each). The CDR3 totals 16 residues. CDR1 LGHNA and CDR2 YNFKEQ come from the germline V gene. V lost 8 bases, J lost 2 bases, and 16 bases lay in between. In DNA, the CDR3 is TGTGCCAGCCGCCTCGGGACGACGACTGGGGCCAACGTCCTGACTTTC. Protein: CASRLGTTTGANVLTF.

The sample holds many counts of this clonotype. The rearrangement uses TRBV20-1 and TRBJ2-7; TRBD2 matches at 8 bases. This CDR3 spans 13 amino acids. The V and J ends lost 1 base and 3 bases, in that order; junction bases with no gene match: 2. CDR1 and CDR2 from the germline V gene are DFQATT and SNEGSKA (reference sequence). In DNA, the CDR3 is TGCAGTGCTAGAGCACTAGCGGTCTACGAGCAGTACTTC. Its protein is CSARALAVYEQYF.

The chain is built from TRBV2 and TRBJ1-1, with TRBD1 as a possible D gene (6 bases). CDR1 and CDR2 (germline): SNHLY, FYNNEI. The ends were cut back, 5 bases at V and 1 base at J, with 14 bases in the middle. The CDR3 is made up of 15 amino acids. The CDR3 region is CASSNPGHSNTEAFF. CDR3 in DNA: TGTGCCAGCAGTAATCCGGGACACTCGAACACTGAAGCTTTCTTT.

This clonotype was seen at least ten times. The rearrangement uses TRBV20-1 and TRBJ2-1; 9 bases are a match to TRBD2. Germline V gene sequence: CDR1 DFQATT, CDR2 SNEGSKA (reference sequence). The CDR3 extends over 15 amino acids. Trimming cost V 3 bases and J 3 bases; bases outside gene matches: 6. Written as DNA, the CDR3 is TGCAGTGCTAGTAGACTAGCGGATGTCTACAATGAGCAGTTCTTC. This translates into CSASRLADVYNEQFF.

This clonotype was recorded many times. V usage is TRBV9 and J usage is TRBJ1-2; possibly TRBD1 for D (5 bases). Germline V gene sequence: CDR1 SGDLS, CDR2 YYNGEE. V was shortened by 0 bases and J by 8 bases, with 14 bases between the two germline ends. The CDR3 runs to 14 residues. The DNA for the CDR3 is TGTGCCAGCAGCGTAGATGGGACCCGGGGGGGCTACACCTTC. It codes for CASSVDGTRGGYTF.

Worth noting for this clonotype: This CDR3 is missing its conserved last phenylalanine or tryptophan, likely due to a read error. The CDR3 DNA follows: TGTGCCAGCAGTTTATCGAGAACAGATACGCAGTATGGT. It codes for CASSLSRTDTQYG. The chain is built from TRBV27 and TRBJ2-3; no clear D gene. The CDR3 sequence is 13 residues long. Germline CDR1 is MNHEY and CDR2 is SMNVEV (reference sequence). Trimming took off 0 bases at V and 3 bases at J, with 4 bases between the two ends.

This clonotype was seen repeatedly, ten times or more. V is TRBV5-8 and J is TRBJ2-3; D is perhaps TRBD1 (5 bases). Germline V gives CDR1 SGHTS, CDR2 YDEGEE. The V end was cut by 7 bases, the J end by 6 bases, with 21 bases between. CDR3 length: 15 residues. This CDR3 is CASGLGAGSYDTQYF. Written as DNA, the CDR3 is TGTGCCAGCGGATTGGGTGCAGGGTCCTATGATACGCAGTATTTT.

This clonotype was seen at least ten times. The rearrangement uses TRBV4-3 and TRBJ1-1, with 7 bases that match TRBD1. Germline CDR1 reads LGHNA; CDR2 reads YSLEER. V lost 0 bases, J lost 5 bases, and 6 bases stayed unmatched. The length of the CDR3 is 15 residues. CDR3 protein: CASSQDTGERTEAFF. The CDR3 DNA reads as TGCGCCAGCAGCCAAGATACAGGGGAGAGGACTGAAGCTTTCTTT.

This clonotype has only a few counts. V is TRBV10-3 and J is TRBJ2-3; D is perhaps TRBD1 (6 bases). V was cut by 6 bases and J by 0 bases, with 13 bases left in between. Germline assignment: CDR1 ENHRY and CDR2 SYGVKD. The CDR3 totals 15 residues. The CDR3 DNA is TGTGCCATCAGCCAGACAGGCGTTAGCACAGATACGCAGTATTTT. Translated: CAISQTGVSTDTQYF.

In this sample, this clonotype turned up a few times. The chain carries TRBV12-3 or TRBV12-4 and TRBJ1-6; possible D gene TRBD1, 6 bases. CDR3 length equals 13 residues. V was shortened by 10 bases and J by 7 bases, with 14 bases between the two germline ends. As DNA, the CDR3 is TGTGCCACTGACCGGGACACCAATTCACCCCTCCACTTT. It is translated as CATDRDTNSPLHF.

This clonotype has a count of ten or more. The chain employs TRBV20-1 and TRBJ2-7; D might be TRBD1 (7 bases). CDR3 length: 14 amino acids. Germline V gene data show CDR1 as DFQATT and CDR2 as SNEGSKA (reference sequence). Deletions cut 3 bases from V and 3 bases from J, with 15 bases between. The CDR3 region is CSARTGRGVYEQYF. The DNA for the CDR3 is TGCAGTGCTAGGACCGGCAGGGGGGTCTACGAGCAGTACTTC.

This clonotype was observed at least ten times. V and J are TRBV6-2 or TRBV6-3 and TRBJ2-1, with D uncertain. The ends were cut back, 6 bases at V and 4 bases at J, with 16 bases in the middle. Germline V CDR1 and CDR2: MNHEY, SVGEGT. The CDR3 is 15 residues long. In DNA form, the CDR3 reads TGTGCCAGCAGGCCCGACCCCCTGGAATACAATGAGCAGTTCTTC. Translation: CASRPDPLEYNEQFF.

This clonotype was counted between two and nine times. The rearrangement uses TRBV10-3 and TRBJ1-1; 8 bases match TRBD1. Losses at the gene ends were 7 bases for V and 6 bases for J; bases not matched to a gene: 7. CDR1 and CDR2 (germline): ENHRY, SYGVKD. The CDR3 extends over 13 amino acids. Written as DNA, the CDR3 is TGTGCCATCAAAAAACAGGGGGGGTCTGAAGCTTTCTTT. Translation gives CAIKKQGGSEAFF.

The V and J genes are TRBV7-9 and TRBJ2-2; D might be TRBD1 (7 bases). This CDR3 region has 15 residues. Germline CDR1 and CDR2: SEHNR and FQNEAQ (reference sequence). The V end lost 5 bases, the J end lost 7 bases, and 17 bases lay between the germline ends. The CDR3 sequence is CASSQGGGASGELFF. As DNA, the CDR3 is TGTGCCAGCAGCCAAGGAGGGGGCGCGAGCGGGGAGCTGTTTTTT.